The 23 T cell receptor beta chains below all came from one sample that was sequenced in a study of early T cells in non-severe SARS-CoV-2 infection. TCRdb fed the 5' RACE reads into MiXCR, producing one record per CDR3 protein. Counted here are tens of thousands of distinct CDR3 sequences, around 7% occurring once; the ten biggest clones make up about 3%. The sequencing sample was made of whole blood. The receptors here all came from an adult who was a healthcare worker with PCR-confirmed SARS-CoV-2 infection or an uninfected control (not recorded which).

By its share, this clonotype is medium-sized. The V call is TRBV24-1, the J call TRBJ2-1; 7 bases are shared with TRBD1. Germline CDR1 is KGHDR and CDR2 is SFDVKD. This CDR3 spans 16 amino acids. The J segment lost 1 base and the V segment lost 4 bases, leaving 6 bases of the junction unmatched. The CDR3, as DNA: TGTGCCACCAGTGACTCCGGGACAGATTCCTACAATGAGCAGTTCTTC. Residues: CATSDSGTDSYNEQFF.

This clonotype was seen many times. The DNA for the CDR3 is TGTGCCAGTAGTATGCCGGGCATTCAGTACTTC. Its protein product is CASSMPGIQYF. The chain carries TRBV19 and TRBJ2-4; D gene uncertain. Per the germline V gene, CDR1 is LNHDA and CDR2 is SQIVND (reference sequence). This CDR3 has 11 residues. The V end lost 3 bases, the J end lost 9 bases, and 6 bases lay between the germline ends. The full variable domain, in which reference TRBV19 and TRBJ2-4 provide the parts outside the CDR3, is DGGITQSPKYLFRKEGQNVTLSCEQNLNHDAMYWYRQDPGQGLRLIYYSQIVNDFQKGDIAEGYSVSREKKESFPLTVTSAQKNPTAFYLCASSMPGIQYFGAGTRLSVL.

This clonotype was recorded at least ten times. The V and J genes are TRBV7-2 and TRBJ2-1, with a possible D match to TRBD2 (6 bases). Germline V gene data show CDR1 as SGHTA and CDR2 as FQGNSA. The CDR3 totals 15 residues. Trimming cost V 1 base and J 7 bases, with 14 bases left between them. The CDR3 nucleotides are TGTGCCAGCAGCTTAGGACCGGGAGTGGCAAATGAGCAGTTCTTC. It is translated as CASSLGPGVANEQFF.

This clonotype was seen a single time. Sequence at one end of the junction differs from germline and may be a read error. V gene TRBV11-2 combines with J gene TRBJ2-5; D ambiguous. The germline CDR1 and CDR2 sequences are SGHAT and FQNNGV. The CDR3 totals 13 residues. The DNA of the CDR3 is TGTGCCTGCAGCTTAGGGCTTAAAGAGACCCAGTACTTC. This sequence encodes CACSLGLKETQYF.

This clonotype came up many times. The rearrangement joins TRBV11-3 to TRBJ2-1; D gene uncertain. CDR1 SGHNT and CDR2 YENEEA come from the germline V gene. V lost 0 bases, J lost 4 bases, and 10 bases lay in between. The CDR3 contains 15 residues. DNA of the CDR3: TGTGCCAGCAGCTTAGATAGGTCGGTTTACAATGAGCAGTTCTTC. Translation gives CASSLDRSVYNEQFF.

This CDR3 reads CASPGEGSPLHF. The CDR3 bases are TGTGCCAGTCCAGGGGAGGGTTCACCCCTCCACTTT. The genes are TRBV21-1 and TRBJ1-6. TRBV21-1 is assigned pseudogene status. This CDR3 spans 12 amino acids.

In its sample, this clonotype was seen many times. The chain joins TRBV7-6 to TRBJ2-3; either TRBD1 or TRBD2 may supply D (6 bases each). Per the germline V gene, CDR1 is SGHVS and CDR2 is FNYEAQ. CDR3 size: 15 residues. The germline V and J ends were trimmed by 7 bases and 0 bases, with 14 bases remaining between them. The CDR3 region is CASTSGAASTDTQYF. CDR3 coding DNA: TGTGCCAGCACCTCGGGGGCAGCTAGCACAGATACGCAGTATTTT. Drawing the rest from reference TRBV7-6 and TRBJ2-3, the complete variable domain is GAGVSQSPRYKVTKRGQDVALRCDPISGHVSLYWYRQALGQGPEFLTYFNYEAQQDKSGLPNDRFSAERPEGSISTLTIQRTEQRDSAMYRCASTSGAASTDTQYFGPGTRLTVL.

This clonotype is medium-sized. The CDR3 sequence is CSATGGGTYEQYF. Written as DNA, the CDR3 is TGCAGTGCTACAGGGGGCGGAACCTACGAGCAGTACTTC. The genes are TRBV20-1 and TRBJ2-7; 8 nucleotides align to TRBD1. V shed 4 bases, J shed 2 bases, and the junction held 4 bases outside the gene matches. Germline V gives CDR1 DFQATT, CDR2 SNEGSKA (reference sequence). This CDR3 comprises 13 residues.

This clonotype occurred a few times. The chain employs TRBV18 and TRBJ2-5, with TRBD2 matching 7 bases. The germline CDR1 and CDR2 sequences are KGHSH and LQKENI. The CDR3 is 14 residues long. With 2 bases clipped from V and 5 bases from J, the junction kept 5 bases outside the gene matches. The CDR3 loop is CASSPSGGGETQYF. The CDR3 DNA is TGTGCCAGCTCACCATCGGGAGGAGGTGAGACCCAGTACTTC.

This chain connects TRBV7-6 to TRBJ2-3, with TRBD2 identical over 10 bases. This CDR3 is built from 15 residues. The V gene's germline CDR1 is SGHVS and CDR2 FNYEAQ. Losses at the gene ends were 5 bases for V and 4 bases for J; bases not matched to a gene: 6. CDR3 sequence: CASSQKAGGADTQYF. CDR3 DNA sequence: TGTGCCAGCAGCCAGAAAGCGGGAGGGGCAGATACGCAGTATTTT.

By share of the sample, this clonotype is medium-sized. The gene calls are TRBV5-6 and TRBJ2-3; TRBD2 aligns across 12 bases. The CDR3 is 16 amino acids. V was clipped by 4 bases and J by 5 bases; unmatched bases: 8. Germline loops: CDR1 SGHDT, CDR2 YYEEEE. CDR3 sequence (DNA): TGTGCCAGCAGCCCAGGACTAGCGGGAAGCGGAGATACGCAGTATTTT. This encodes CASSPGLAGSGDTQYF.

This clonotype was seen at least ten times. This chain uses TRBV2 with TRBJ2-3; no definite D call. Trimming pared 3 bases from V and 5 bases from J, leaving 18 bases between. In germline, CDR1 is SNHLY, CDR2 FYNNEI. The CDR3 covers 16 residues. CDR3 bases: TGTGCCAGCAGTGATGAAGCCTACAGCCCCGGAGATACGCAGTATTTT. Protein: CASSDEAYSPGDTQYF. Based on the CDR3 plus reference TRBV2 and TRBJ2-3, the full variable domain is EPEVTQTPSHQVTQMGQEVILRCVPISNHLYFYWYRQILGQKVEFLVSFYNNEISEKSEIFDDQFSVERPDGSNFTLKIRSTKLEDSAMYFCASSDEAYSPGDTQYFGPGTRLTVL.

This clonotype was found many times. This chain links TRBV19 with TRBJ1-5, with D unresolved. The germline gives CDR1 LNHDA, CDR2 SQIVND (reference sequence). Trimming stripped 3 bases from V and 0 bases from J, with 12 bases between. The CDR3 contains 16 residues. CDR3 sequence: CASSIGRKYSNQPQHF. DNA for the CDR3: TGTGCCAGTAGTATCGGACGGAAATATAGCAATCAGCCCCAGCATTTT.

This clonotype was recorded many times. This chain connects TRBV28 to TRBJ2-1; no firm D call. Trimming stripped 8 bases from V and 7 bases from J, with 18 bases between. Germline values: CDR1 MDHEN, CDR2 SYDVKM. CDR3 size: 14 residues. CDR3 DNA: TGTGCCAGCCCACCGTCCGGGTCCCCGAATGAGCAGTTCTTC. Amino acids: CASPPSGSPNEQFF.

This chain joins TRBV6-1 and TRBJ1-4, with D perhaps matching TRBD1 (6 bases). CDR3 size: 14 residues. Germline assignment: CDR1 MNHNS and CDR2 SASEGT. Trimming took off 11 bases at V and 5 bases at J, with 18 bases between the two ends. The CDR3 DNA is TGTGCCGGGGGGAGGCAGGGGCCGAATGAAAAACTGTTTTTT. It translates to CAGGRQGPNEKLFF.

This clonotype has a count of ten or more. The rearrangement links TRBV7-2 to TRBJ1-1; perhaps TRBD1 as D (5 bases). Per germline, CDR1 SGHTA and CDR2 FQGNSA. The CDR3 has 16 amino acids. V lost 0 bases and J lost 4, with 15 bases in between. The chain's CDR3 is CASSLAITRGRTEAFF. The CDR3 DNA reads TGTGCCAGCAGCTTAGCGATTACGAGGGGCCGCACTGAAGCTTTCTTT. Combining the CDR3 with reference TRBV7-2 and TRBJ1-1 gives the whole variable domain GAGVSQSPSNKVTEKGKDVELRCDPISGHTALYWYRQSLGQGLEFLIYFQGNSAPDKSGLPSDRFSAERTGGSVSTLTIQRTQQEDSAVYLCASSLAITRGRTEAFFGQGTRLTVV.

This clonotype was found many times. The chain joins TRBV20-1 to TRBJ1-2; D is ambiguous. Trimming took off 3 bases at V and 1 base at J, with 6 bases between the two ends. This CDR3 spans 12 amino acids. Germline V gene sequence: CDR1 DFQATT, CDR2 SNEGSKA (reference sequence). Here the CDR3 reads CSASLDNYGYTF. The CDR3 DNA is TGCAGTGCTAGTTTAGATAACTATGGCTACACCTTC.

The rearrangement uses TRBV27 and TRBJ2-5; perhaps TRBD1 as D (6 bases). The CDR3 loop spans 11 amino acids. From germline, CDR1 is MNHEY and CDR2 SMNVEV (reference sequence). V was clipped by 5 bases and J by 5 bases, with 6 bases between them. In DNA, the CDR3 is TGTGCCAGCAGTCAGGGGGAGACCCAGTACTTC. Translated, it gives CASSQGETQYF.

This clonotype showed up many times. CDR3 protein: CAISEWFGKGYTF. The CDR3 coding sequence is TGTGCCATCAGTGAGTGGTTCGGGAAGGGCTACACCTTC. The chain has TRBV10-3 and TRBJ1-2; D gene ambiguous. CDR3 length: 13 amino acids. Per the germline V gene, CDR1 is ENHRY and CDR2 is SYGVKD. Trimming removed 1 base from V and 8 bases from J, with 11 bases in between.

This clonotype has at least ten counts. CDR3 coding DNA: TGCAGTGCCCTCGACAGGATTACTTGGGAAGAGACCCAGTACTTC. It codes for CSALDRITWEETQYF. The V gene is TRBV20-1, the J gene TRBJ2-5, with D perhaps TRBD1 (6 bases). The CDR3 length is 15 residues. From germline, CDR1 is DFQATT and CDR2 SNEGSKA (reference sequence). V lost 6 bases, J lost 3 bases, and 20 bases lay in between.

This chain connects TRBV20-1 to TRBJ2-2; D gene ambiguous. Trimming took 0 bases from V and 5 from J, leaving 10 bases between them. This CDR3 has 14 residues. Germline V gene sequence: CDR1 DFQATT, CDR2 SNEGSKA (reference sequence). Here the CDR3 reads CSARDVLVTGELFF. Written as DNA, the CDR3 is TGCAGTGCTAGAGATGTCCTGGTTACCGGGGAGCTGTTTTTT.

A few counts support this clonotype. This rearrangement joins TRBV7-2 to TRBJ1-1; D is uncertain. The CDR3 spans 12 residues. Trimming removed 2 bases from V and 10 bases from J, with 11 bases in between. Germline V gene lookup returns CDR1 SGHTA and CDR2 FQGNSA. CDR3 sequence reads: CASSLPGRSAFF. CDR3 coding DNA: TGTGCCAGCAGCTTACCCGGACGATCAGCTTTCTTT.

The chain combines TRBV4-3 with TRBJ2-1, with D uncertain. CDR3 size: 13 residues. Germline V CDR1 and CDR2: LGHNA, YSLEER. The V end lost 0 bases, the J end lost 7 bases, and 7 bases lay between the germline ends. The DNA for the CDR3 is TGCGCCAGCAGCCAAGAGCCCCTGAATGAGCAGTTCTTC. Its translation is CASSQEPLNEQFF.